A single sample gave rise to the 11 T cell receptor beta chains below, sequenced in a study of T cells after yellow fever vaccination. TCRdb fed the 5' RACE reads into MiXCR, producing one record per CDR3 protein. The sample consists of about 120,000 distinct CDR3 sequences, 7.5% to 10% of them appearing once. The sequences come from CD8+ T cells sorted from PBMCs, collected on the day of the yellow fever booster vaccination. Every receptor here comes from a man between 18 and 35 years old who received the YFV17D yellow fever vaccine.

This clonotype was found once. The rearrangement links TRBV11-1 to TRBJ1-1; no clear D. Between the trimmed V and J ends, which lost 5 bases and 5 bases, there was a span of 18 bases. This CDR3 is 15 amino acids long. Per the germline V gene, CDR1 is SGHAT and CDR2 is FQDESV (reference sequence). CDR3 in DNA: TGTGCCAGCAGCCAAGTGACACTAACGGGGACTGAAGCTTTCTTT. Protein product: CASSQVTLTGTEAFF.

The sample holds a few counts of this clonotype. V usage is TRBV28 and J usage is TRBJ1-5; D ambiguous. V was shortened by 8 bases and J by 3 bases, with 11 bases between the two germline ends. Per the germline V gene, CDR1 is MDHEN and CDR2 is SYDVKM. The CDR3 is made up of 13 amino acids. For the CDR3, the DNA is TGTGCCAGCGGGCCACGGAACAATCAGCCCCAGCATTTT. This gives the protein CASGPRNNQPQHF. The complete variable domain, with remaining parts taken from reference TRBV28 and TRBJ1-5, reads DVKVTQSSRYLVKRTGEKVFLECVQDMDHENMFWYRQDPGLGLRLIYFSYDVKMKEKGDIPEGYSVSREKKERFSLILESASTNQTSMYLCASGPRNNQPQHFGDGTRLSIL.

Ten or more counts support this clonotype. The V call is TRBV24-1, the J call TRBJ2-3; 8 bases agree with TRBD1. The CDR3 extends over 14 amino acids. After removal of 7 bases from V and 4 bases from J, the junction contained 6 bases not matched to a gene. CDR1 is KGHDR, CDR2 SFDVKD, per germline. CDR3 nucleotide sequence: TGTGCCACCAGCAGGACAGGGACCCCAGATACGCAGTATTTT. It is translated as CATSRTGTPDTQYF.

The rearrangement joins TRBV5-5 to TRBJ1-4; tentative D call: TRBD1 (5 bases). Trimming stripped 0 bases from V and 7 bases from J, with 19 bases between. CDR1 and CDR2 from the germline V gene are SGHKS and YYEKEE (reference sequence). The CDR3 extends over 17 amino acids. Written as DNA, the CDR3 is TGTGCCAGCAGCTTGGTTGGGGGAGGAATAAGGTTTGAAAAACTGTTTTTT. Translating gives CASSLVGGGIRFEKLFF.

This clonotype was seen a handful of times. The CDR3 spells CASSYFLFPAEQLNTEAFF. CDR3 DNA sequence: TGTGCCAGCAGTTACTTCCTTTTCCCCGCGGAACAGCTGAACACTGAAGCTTTCTTT. This chain connects TRBV6-5 to TRBJ1-1; D not certain. Germline CDR1 and CDR2: MNHEY and SVGAGI. The CDR3 runs to 19 residues. V lost 1 base and J 0 bases, leaving 21 bases between the germline ends.

This clonotype was seen more than once but under ten times. The chain links TRBV4-2 to TRBJ2-5; D might be TRBD1 or TRBD2, each matching 6 bases. CDR3 size: 15 residues. Germline values: CDR1 LGHNA, CDR2 YNFKEQ. V was pared by 3 bases and J by 7 bases, with 18 bases between. In DNA form, the CDR3 reads TGTGCCAGCAGCCAGCTACAGGGAGGCCAGGGGACCCAGTACTTC. Protein: CASSQLQGGQGTQYF.

This chain links TRBV7-2 with TRBJ2-7; 7 positions agree with TRBD1. The CDR3 sequence is 13 residues long. CDR1 and CDR2 (germline): SGHTA, FQGNSA. V shed 2 bases and J 3 bases; nucleotides not matched to a gene: 1. CDR3 bases: TGTGCCAGCAGCTTAAACAGGGGCTACGAGCAGTACTTC. Translation gives CASSLNRGYEQYF.

This clonotype appeared once. The chain links TRBV7-9 to TRBJ1-2; no clear D. This CDR3 contains 14 residues. V was trimmed by 7 bases and J by 4 bases, leaving 16 bases between them. The V gene's germline CDR1 is SEHNR and CDR2 FQNEAQ (reference sequence). In DNA, the CDR3 is TGTGCCAGCATCTTGTCAGTGGGCGTCTATGGCTACACCTTC. Translated, it gives CASILSVGVYGYTF.

The chain is built from TRBV11-1 and TRBJ2-5; no clear D. Germline V gene data show CDR1 as SGHAT and CDR2 as FQDESV (reference sequence). The CDR3 is made up of 13 amino acids. Trimming removed 2 bases from V and 5 bases from J, with 9 bases in between. The CDR3 sequence: CASSLPLSETQYF. The CDR3 region has the DNA TGTGCCAGCAGCTTACCTTTATCCGAGACCCAGTACTTC.

CDR3 in amino acids: CASSRPAGGYGYTF. For the CDR3, the DNA is TGTGCCAGCAGCCGCCCGGCAGGCGGCTATGGCTACACCTTC. This chain connects TRBV3-1 to TRBJ1-2, with unresolved D. The CDR3 spans 14 residues. Trimming shortened V by 4 bases and J by 4 bases, and 13 bases separated the two germline ends. Germline CDR1 is LGHDT and CDR2 is YNNKEL (reference sequence).

The chain couples TRBV6-4 to TRBJ2-2, with D unresolved. Germline-derived CDR1 and CDR2 are MRHNA and SNTAGT. The CDR3 contains 14 residues. V lost 10 bases and J 1 base, leaving 13 bases between the germline ends. The CDR3 sequence is CATPLNVNTGELFF. CDR3 DNA sequence: TGTGCCACCCCCCTCAATGTGAACACCGGGGAGCTGTTTTTT.